The 9 T cell receptor beta chains below come from one sample, sequenced in a study of blood T cell repertoires in COVID-19. Sequencing was performed with immunoSEQ multiplex PCR; in TCRdb, only in-frame clones are kept and a portion is missing. The sample lists over 150,000 clones, 75% to 85% occurring once. The specimen sequenced was PBMCs or T cells enriched from blood (not recorded which). The source is a woman aged 60 to 75 who had recovered from COVID-19.

The V and J genes are TRBV2 and TRBJ2-5, with a tentative D call TRBD2 (5 bases). The germline gives CDR1 SNHLY, CDR2 FYNNEI. CDR3 size: 14 residues. Trimming cost V 8 bases and J 5 bases, with 18 bases left between them. Here the CDR3 DNA reads TGTGCCAGCTCGGTCGGGAACCGGGCGGAGACCCAGTACTTC. The encoded protein is CASSVGNRAETQYF. The whole variable domain, filled in from reference TRBV2 and TRBJ2-5, reads EPEVTQTPSHQVTQMGQEVILRCVPISNHLYFYWYRQILGQKVEFLVSFYNNEISEKSEIFDDQFSVERPDGSNFTLKIRSTKLEDSAMYFCASSVGNRAETQYFGPGTRLLVL.

V and J are TRBV6-1 and TRBJ1-1, with D tentatively TRBD1 (5 bases). CDR3 length: 14 amino acids. Germline V gene lookup returns CDR1 MNHNS and CDR2 SASEGT. The V gene lost 0 bases and the J gene lost 3 bases, with 8 bases spanning the gap. DNA for the CDR3: TGTGCCAGCAGTGAAGCGCCGGGGGACACTGAAGCTTTCTTT. Amino acid sequence: CASSEAPGDTEAFF.

This sequence joins TRBV7-9 and TRBJ1-1, with a weak D call TRBD1 (6 bases). There are 15 residues in the CDR3. Trimming stripped 1 base from V and 1 base from J, with 10 bases between. Germline V gives CDR1 SEHNR, CDR2 FQNEAQ (reference sequence). CDR3: CASSLVTGTNTEAFF. The CDR3 DNA follows: TGTGCCAGCAGCTTAGTTACAGGGACGAACACTGAAGCTTTCTTT.

This rearrangement joins TRBV5-5 to TRBJ1-3; 7 bases align to TRBD1. The CDR3 is 17 residues long. The V segment lost 1 base and the J segment 3 bases; nucleotides outside the gene matches: 10. Per germline, CDR1 SGHKS and CDR2 YYEKEE (reference sequence). The CDR3 DNA sequence: TGTGCCAGCAGCTTGATGTACCACAGGGGAGATGGAAACACCATATATTTT. Translated: CASSLMYHRGDGNTIYF. The complete variable domain, with remaining parts taken from reference TRBV5-5 and TRBJ1-3, reads DAGVTQSPTHLIKTRGQQVTLRCSPISGHKSVSWYQQVLGQGPQFIFQYYEKEERGRGNFPDRFSARQFPNYSSELNVNALLLGDSALYLCASSLMYHRGDGNTIYFGEGSWLTVV.

This chain connects TRBV12-3 or TRBV12-4 to TRBJ1-1; D is unresolved. V gave up 2 bases and J gave up 5 bases, with 6 bases separating them. The CDR3 extends over 12 amino acids. DNA for the CDR3: TGTGCCAGCAGTTTAACCCAGACTGAAGCTTTCTTT. This codes for CASSLTQTEAFF.

This chain links TRBV5-1 with TRBJ2-1; 10 bases line up with TRBD2. Per the germline V gene, CDR1 is SGHRS and CDR2 is YFSETQ. The CDR3 is 17 residues long. The junction had 8 bases not matched to a gene; V was cut back by 3 bases and J by 2 bases. The CDR3 DNA follows: TGCGCCAGCAGCTCCGTTAGCGGGGGGAACACCTACAATGAGCAGTTCTTC. Its translation is CASSSVSGGNTYNEQFF.

This clone was counted a few times. The chain uses TRBV3-1 (or the pseudogene TRBV3-2) and TRBJ1-6, with 9 bases that match TRBD1. The CDR3 has 14 residues. Unmatched junction bases numbered 4, after V lost 3 bases and J lost 10 bases. The V gene's germline CDR1 is LGHDT and CDR2 YNNKEL (reference sequence). The chain's CDR3 is CASSHGTGPSPLHF. The CDR3 bases are TGTGCCAGCAGCCACGGGACAGGGCCCTCACCCCTCCACTTT.

V and J are TRBV10-3 and TRBJ1-6, with unresolved D. Trimming removed 8 bases from V and 7 bases from J, with 15 bases in between. Germline-derived CDR1 and CDR2 are ENHRY and SYGVKD. The CDR3 is 14 residues long. In DNA, the CDR3 is TGTGCCATCTCCTTGACGGGAGGAAATTCACCCCTCCACTTT. This translates into CAISLTGGNSPLHF.

V gene TRBV24-1 combines with J gene TRBJ2-3, with TRBD2 identical over 8 bases. Trimming removed 9 bases from V and 3 bases from J; junction bases left unmatched: 7. Germline-derived CDR1 and CDR2 are KGHDR and SFDVKD. The CDR3 runs 14 residues. CDR3: CATPSSGATDTQYF. The CDR3 DNA is TGTGCCACCCCGAGTAGCGGGGCGACAGATACGCAGTATTTT.